The 25 T cell receptor beta chains in this list originate from one sample, sequenced in a study of regulatory T cells in long-lasting Graves disease listed by TCRdb under 2021. The time point tag for this specimen amounts to: persistent/refractory GD, antithyroid drugs over 5 years with positive TRAb. For both TCR sequencing and RNA sequencing, RNA was extracted from PBMCs in TRIzol. Library method: multiplex PCR. Sequencer: Illumina HiSeq 4000. TCR beta libraries were built with iRepertoire HTBI primers and Arm-PCR amplification of CDR3 regions. In TCRdb, the public reads were trimmed at Q25 with fastp and aligned with MiXCR, with productive beta chains retained. Records with the same CDR3 protein are collapsed into one entry carrying the most frequent genes and DNA. A total of some 470,000 distinct CDR3 sequences appear in this sample, around a fifth of them only once. Roughly 7.1% of the sample is held by the ten biggest clonotypes.

Specimen: peripheral blood mononuclear cells (PBMCs), collected when the disease was refractory, from a patient treated with antithyroid drugs. These receptors were collected from a female donor with Graves disease.

This clonotype was seen many times. V and J are TRBV28 and TRBJ2-7; a weak D match, TRBD1 (5 bases). This CDR3 is built from 13 residues. CDR1 and CDR2 from the germline V gene are MDHEN and SYDVKM. V was pared by 3 bases and J by 3 bases, with 9 bases between. This CDR3 is CASSFRQFYEQYF. CDR3 DNA: TGTGCCAGCAGTTTCCGACAGTTCTACGAGCAGTACTTC.

The sample holds one count of this clonotype. This may be a read error: a much more frequent sequence differs by one nucleotide. The genes are TRBV20-1 and TRBJ2-5; tentative D call: TRBD2 (5 bases). CDR3 size: 13 residues. The germline V gene has CDR1 DFQATT and CDR2 SNEGSKA (reference sequence). This CDR3 is CNARGNTPETQYF. As DNA, the CDR3 is TGCAATGCTAGAGGGAATACTCCAGAGACCCAGTACTTC.

As to this clonotype: This could be a read error, since a much larger clone is one nucleotide away. This chain joins TRBV20-1 and TRBJ2-2; the D gene is possibly TRBD1 (5 bases). The length of the CDR3 is 14 residues. CDR1 is DFQATT and CDR2 is SNEGSKA in the germline V gene (reference sequence). Here the CDR3 DNA reads TGCATTGCCCCAATGACAGCCAACACCGGGGAGCTGTTTTTT. Residues: CIAPMTANTGELFF.

This clonotype was observed at least ten times. The rearrangement joins TRBV12-3 or TRBV12-4 to TRBJ1-2; a weak D match, TRBD1 (6 bases). Trimming took off 8 bases at V and 6 bases at J, with 16 bases between the two ends. The CDR3 sequence is 13 residues long. CDR3 in amino acids: CASGQQGSDGYTF. The CDR3 DNA reads TGTGCCAGCGGCCAACAGGGCTCAGATGGCTACACCTTC.

The V gene is TRBV24-1, the J gene TRBJ2-5, with 10 bases matching TRBD1. This CDR3 is 16 amino acids long. Germline V gene sequence: CDR1 KGHDR, CDR2 SFDVKD. The J segment lost 5 bases and the V segment lost 6 bases, leaving 11 bases of the junction unmatched. In DNA form, the CDR3 reads TGTGCCACCAGTCAACGCCCGGGACAGGGGCCCGAGACCCAGTACTTC. It codes for CATSQRPGQGPETQYF.

The rearrangement links TRBV29-1 to TRBJ2-5, with TRBD1 identical over 12 bases. V shed 7 bases, J shed 4 bases, and the junction held 10 bases outside the gene matches. The germline V gene encodes CDR1 SQVTM and CDR2 ANQGSEA. CDR3 length: 15 amino acids. In nucleotides, the CDR3 is TGCAGCGCTGGGGACAGGGGGCGGTTAGGAGAGACCCAGTACTTC. Translating it yields CSAGDRGRLGETQYF.

In regard to this clonotype: A much more abundant neighbour one base away suggests this may be a read error. The chain has TRBV28 and TRBJ2-7; D remains unclear. The V gene's germline CDR1 is MDHEN and CDR2 SYDVKM. CDR3 length: 16 residues. CDR3 in DNA: TGTGCCAGCAGTTTAGGGCCTCCTTCAAAGTTGGTCGAGCGGTACTTC. Translation gives CASSLGPPSKLVERYF.

This clonotype was detected many times. The chain uses TRBV5-5 and TRBJ1-6; D is perhaps TRBD1 (5 bases). Trimming cost V 2 bases and J 8 bases, with 11 bases left between them. Per germline, CDR1 SGHKS and CDR2 YYEKEE (reference sequence). The CDR3 totals 14 residues. CDR3 sequence: CASSLSGRDSPLHF. For the CDR3, the DNA is TGTGCCAGCAGCTTATCGGGCAGGGATTCACCCCTCCACTTT.

This clonotype was picked up many times. CDR3 DNA: TGTGCCAGTTCTATAGGGCCGAACACTGAAGCTTTCTTT. Residues: CASSIGPNTEAFF. The chain couples TRBV7-6 to TRBJ1-1; the D is unclear. From germline, CDR1 is SGHVS and CDR2 FNYEAQ. V was pared by 9 bases and J by 1 base, with 12 bases between. The CDR3 sequence is 13 residues long.

This clonotype showed up just a few times. The chain is built from TRBV5-1 and TRBJ2-6; D is possibly TRBD1 (6 bases). The germline gives CDR1 SGHRS, CDR2 YFSETQ. Between the trimmed V and J ends, which lost 2 bases and 0 bases, there was a span of 18 bases. The CDR3 is made up of 19 amino acids. The CDR3 here is CASSLPPGHASSGANVLTF. The CDR3, as DNA: TGCGCCAGCAGCTTACCCCCGGGACACGCATCCTCTGGGGCCAACGTCCTGACTTTC.

This clonotype was counted ten times or more. This chain uses TRBV12-3 or TRBV12-4 with TRBJ2-5; 7 bases are shared with TRBD2. The CDR3 consists of 15 residues. The trim removed 5 bases at V and 1 base at J, leaving 7 bases unmatched. CDR3 loop: CASSPITSVQETQYF. DNA of the CDR3: TGTGCCAGCAGTCCAATAACTAGCGTCCAAGAGACCCAGTACTTC.

This clonotype was recorded at least ten times. The rearrangement links TRBV19 to TRBJ2-7; 8 positions match TRBD1. CDR3 size: 16 residues. The junction had 7 bases not matched to a gene; V was cut back by 3 bases and J by 0 bases. Per germline, CDR1 LNHDA and CDR2 SQIVND (reference sequence). The CDR3 spells CASSMPGQVYSYEQYF. In DNA form, the CDR3 reads TGTGCCAGTAGTATGCCGGGACAGGTTTACTCCTACGAGCAGTACTTC.

This clonotype was counted ten times or more. This chain connects TRBV28 to TRBJ1-2, with 7 bases identical to TRBD1. This CDR3 comprises 15 residues. The V gene's germline CDR1 is MDHEN and CDR2 SYDVKM. With 5 bases clipped from V and 0 bases from J, the junction kept 6 bases outside the gene matches. CDR3 region: CASSTPGGANYGYTF. The CDR3 DNA reads TGTGCCAGCAGTACTCCAGGGGGTGCTAACTATGGCTACACCTTC.

This clonotype was found many times. The chain uses TRBV28 and TRBJ1-5, with a possible D match to TRBD1 (6 bases). V dropped 8 bases and J dropped 6 bases, with 14 bases sitting between them. Per germline, CDR1 MDHEN and CDR2 SYDVKM. This CDR3 is 13 amino acids long. The CDR3 DNA sequence: TGTGCCAGCTTCACAGGGATGGGTCAGCCCCAGCATTTT. It codes for CASFTGMGQPQHF.

The chain recombines TRBV3-1 with TRBJ2-7; D gene unclear. Trimming cost V 4 bases and J 3 bases, with 13 bases left between them. Germline lookup yields CDR1 LGHDT and CDR2 YNNKEL (reference sequence). CDR3 size: 14 residues. The CDR3 reads CASSPGPALYEQYF. In DNA, the CDR3 is TGTGCCAGCAGCCCCGGGCCCGCCCTCTACGAGCAGTACTTC.

This clonotype has just a few counts. The rearrangement uses TRBV6-5 and TRBJ2-7; D is possibly TRBD2 (7 bases). The V end was cut by 2 bases, the J end by 3 bases, with 23 bases between. CDR3 length: 18 residues. CDR1 and CDR2 (germline): MNHEY, SVGAGI. The CDR3 nucleotides read TGTGCCAGCAGTTACCCCCACCTAGGGAGGGGGTCTAACTACGAGCAGTACTTC. This codes for CASSYPHLGRGSNYEQYF.

This chain joins TRBV27 and TRBJ2-7; tentatively, D is TRBD1 (6 bases). Trimming removed 2 bases at V and 2 bases at J, with 10 bases between. There are 14 residues in the CDR3. Per germline, CDR1 MNHEY and CDR2 SMNVEV (reference sequence). The CDR3 reads CASSLVDRPYEQYF. The DNA of the CDR3 is TGTGCCAGCAGTTTAGTCGACAGGCCCTACGAGCAGTACTTC.

The chain recombines TRBV12-3 or TRBV12-4 with TRBJ2-5; TRBD1 might be the D (7 bases). The V end was cut by 6 bases, the J end by 5 bases, with 19 bases between. CDR3 length: 15 residues. CDR3 DNA sequence: TGTGCCAGCAGCCGAACTGGACAGGAGGGGGAGACCCAGTACTTC. Encoded protein: CASSRTGQEGETQYF.

The V gene is TRBV6-2 or TRBV6-3, the J gene TRBJ2-3; 14 positions agree with TRBD2. The CDR3 loop spans 19 amino acids. Looked up from germline, CDR1 is MNHEY and CDR2 is SVGEGT. J lost 0 bases, V lost 2 bases, and 7 bases had no gene match. The CDR3: CASSYRLAGGPVSTDTQYF. The CDR3 nucleotides are TGTGCCAGCAGTTACCGACTAGCGGGAGGGCCCGTAAGCACAGATACGCAGTATTTT.

The table lists this clonotype with a count of one. The CDR3 DNA reads as TGTGCCAGCAGCTCCGGGACTAAGCCTTCCTACGAGCAGTACTTC. It codes for CASSSGTKPSYEQYF. The chain links TRBV7-9 to TRBJ2-7; TRBD2 matches at 7 bases. Trimming took 4 bases from V and 1 from J; bases not matched to a gene: 7. Germline V gene sequence: CDR1 SEHNR, CDR2 FQNEAQ (reference sequence). This CDR3 contains 15 residues.

This sequence joins TRBV27 and TRBJ1-5; D is perhaps TRBD1 (6 bases). Germline CDR1 MNHEY, CDR2 SMNVEV (reference sequence). The ends were cut back, 6 bases at V and 0 bases at J, with 9 bases in the middle. The CDR3 length is 14 residues. CDR3 amino acids: CASRPGASNQPQHF. The CDR3 DNA follows: TGTGCCAGCAGACCAGGGGCTAGCAATCAGCCCCAGCATTTT.

V is TRBV7-2 and J is TRBJ2-7; 11 nucleotides match TRBD2. The germline CDR1 and CDR2 sequences are SGHTA and FQGNSA. The CDR3 length is 17 residues. J lost 0 bases, V lost 0 bases, and 4 bases had no gene match. In DNA form, the CDR3 reads TGTGCCAGCAGCTTAGCCTCCGGGACTAGCGGCTCCTACGAGCAGTACTTC. The encoded protein is CASSLASGTSGSYEQYF.

This clonotype has a handful of counts. CDR3 DNA: TGTGCCAGCAGCCCCTGGGGAGGGGGTAGGTATGGCTACACCTTC. Amino acids: CASSPWGGGRYGYTF. The chain uses TRBV7-6 and TRBJ1-2; the D gene is possibly TRBD1 (6 bases). With 5 bases removed from V and 5 bases from J, the gap between germline ends came to 18 bases. The CDR3 length is 15 residues. Germline CDR1 SGHVS, CDR2 FNYEAQ.

A few counts support this clonotype. The chain has TRBV25-1 and TRBJ1-2; D perhaps matches TRBD1 (5 bases). Germline CDR1 MGHDK, CDR2 SYGVNS. V was shortened by 7 bases and J by 8 bases, with 14 bases between the two germline ends. The length of the CDR3 is 12 residues. Here the CDR3 DNA reads TGTGCCAGCATGGCGGGGCTTGGGGGCTACACCTTC. It translates to CASMAGLGGYTF.

Of note for this clonotype: Since no conserved phenylalanine or tryptophan closes the CDR3, a read error is the likely cause. The chain uses TRBV6-5 and TRBJ1-4, with D possibly matching TRBD1 (6 bases). Germline CDR1 reads MNHEY; CDR2 reads SVGAGI. The V end was cut by 2 bases, the J end by 6 bases, with 10 bases between. This CDR3 is 14 amino acids long. In DNA, the CDR3 is TGTGCCAGCAGTTACGGGCAGGGGCATGAAAAACTGTTTTCT. Translated: CASSYGQGHEKLFS.